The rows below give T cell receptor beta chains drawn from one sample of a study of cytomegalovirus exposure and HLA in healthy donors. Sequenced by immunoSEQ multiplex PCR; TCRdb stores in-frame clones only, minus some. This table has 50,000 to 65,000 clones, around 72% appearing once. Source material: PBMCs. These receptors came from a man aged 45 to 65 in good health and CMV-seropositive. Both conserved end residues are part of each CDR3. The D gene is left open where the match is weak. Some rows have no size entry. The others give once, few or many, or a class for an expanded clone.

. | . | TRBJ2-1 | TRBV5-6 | TGTGCCAGCAGCTTACCAGGGCTCGCCCTCTACAATGAGCAGTTCTTC | CASSLPGLALYNEQFF
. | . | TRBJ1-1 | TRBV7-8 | TGTGCCAGCAGTCCAGGAGCAGCAGGGGCTTTCTTT | CASSPGAAGAFF
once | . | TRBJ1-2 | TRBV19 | TGTGCCAGTAGTAGGGAAGACATCGCCAGGGGAGGCTACACCTTC | CASSREDIARGGYTF
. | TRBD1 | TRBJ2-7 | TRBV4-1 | TGCGCCAGCAGCCAAGGGGGCTCACAGGGGTACGAGCAGTACTTC | CASSQGGSQGYEQYF
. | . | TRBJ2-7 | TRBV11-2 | TGTGCCAGCAGCCGCGACCCTGACTCATACTACAAGCAGTACTTC | CASSRDPDSYYKQYF
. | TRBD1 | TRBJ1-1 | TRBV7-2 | TGTGCCAGCAGCTTAGGGGCAGGGGGAACCAACACTGAAGCTTTCTTT | CASSLGAGGTNTEAFF
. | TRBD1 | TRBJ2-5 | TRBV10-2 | TGCGCCAGCAGTCGACAGGGGGTCAAAGAGACCCAGTACTTC | CASSRQGVKETQYF
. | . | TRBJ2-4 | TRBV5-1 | TGCGCCAGCAGCACCGGACAGCCACTAGCCAAAAACATTCAGTACTTC | CASSTGQPLAKNIQYF
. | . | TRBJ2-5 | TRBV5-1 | TGCGCCAGCAGCTTGTCTTCTGGAGGGGAGACCCAGTACTTC | CASSLSSGGETQYF
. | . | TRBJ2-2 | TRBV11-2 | TGTGCCAGCAGCTTACTACCGAACACCGGGGAGCTGTTTTTT | CASSLLPNTGELFF
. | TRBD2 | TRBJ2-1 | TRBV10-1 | TGCGCCAGCAGCCCATCTCCTCTAGCGGGAGGGGGCAATGAGCAGTTCTTC | CASSPSPLAGGGNEQFF
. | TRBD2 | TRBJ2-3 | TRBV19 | TGTGCCAGTAGTATAATGGCTAGCGGGAGTGGGACAGATACGCAGTATTTT | CASSIMASGSGTDTQYF
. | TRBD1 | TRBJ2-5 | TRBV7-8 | TGTGCCAGCAGCTGGGACAGGAGCCAAGAGACCCAGTACTTC | CASSWDRSQETQYF
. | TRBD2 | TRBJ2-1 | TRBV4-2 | TGTGCCAGCAGCGAGGGACTAGCGTACAATGAGCAGTTCTTC | CASSEGLAYNEQFF
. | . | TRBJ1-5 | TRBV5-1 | TGCGCCAGCAGCTTGGTACCCCCAGGGGTAGGAAGCAATCAGCCCCAGCATTTT | CASSLVPPGVGSNQPQHF
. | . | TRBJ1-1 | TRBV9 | TGTGCCAGCAGCGTAGATTTTGGGGCCAACACTGAAGCTTTCTTT | CASSVDFGANTEAFF
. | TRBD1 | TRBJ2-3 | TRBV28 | TGTGCCAGCAGTCGTCCTCGCCCTGGTTTGACAGGGGTGGGAAGCACAGATACGCAGTATTTT | CASSRPRPGLTGVGSTDTQYF
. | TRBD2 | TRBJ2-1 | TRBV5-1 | TGCGCCAGCAGCTTGGGACAGATGACTAGCGGGAGATACAATGAGCAGTTCTTC | CASSLGQMTSGRYNEQFF
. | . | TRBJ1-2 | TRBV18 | TGTGCCAGCTCACCCGAGGATAGTGGCTACACCTTC | CASSPEDSGYTF
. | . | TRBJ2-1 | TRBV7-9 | TGTGCCAGCAGCCTCGGGACTCCGTCCTACAATGAGCAGTTCTTC | CASSLGTPSYNEQFF
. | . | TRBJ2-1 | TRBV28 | TGTGCCAGCCAGTCGAGGCTAGCGACGTACAATGAGCAGTTCTTC | CASQSRLATYNEQFF
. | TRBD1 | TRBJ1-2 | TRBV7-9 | TGTTCCAGCAGCTTAGAGGGGGCTCAGGGTGGGAATCCACATGGCTACACCTTC | CSSSLEGAQGGNPHGYTF
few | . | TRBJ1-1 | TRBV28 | TGTGCCAGCAGTTACGGGGTGAACACTGAAGCTTTCTTT | CASSYGVNTEAFF
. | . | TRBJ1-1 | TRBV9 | TGTGCCAGCAGCCCTCGGGCGGGGAACACTGAAGCTTTCTTT | CASSPRAGNTEAFF
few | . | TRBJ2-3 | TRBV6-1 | TGTGCCAGCAGTGACGCGATAGCGTTAAGCACAGATACGCAGTATTTT | CASSDAIALSTDTQYF
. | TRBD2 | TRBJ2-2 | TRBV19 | TGTGCCACCGCCCCGGGACTAGCGGGGTTCCCGAACACCGGGGAGCTGTTTTTT | CATAPGLAGFPNTGELFF
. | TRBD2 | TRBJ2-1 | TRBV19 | TGTGCCAGTACGACTAGCGGGAGGGCCGAAAATGAGCAGTTCTTC | CASTTSGRAENEQFF
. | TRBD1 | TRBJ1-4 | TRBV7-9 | TGTGCCAGCAGCCCCGACAGGGGGCTGAATGAAAAACTGTTTTTT | CASSPDRGLNEKLFF
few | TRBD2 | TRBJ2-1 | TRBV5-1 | TGCGCCAGCAGCTCGGGACTAGCGGACAATGAGCAGTTCTTC | CASSSGLADNEQFF